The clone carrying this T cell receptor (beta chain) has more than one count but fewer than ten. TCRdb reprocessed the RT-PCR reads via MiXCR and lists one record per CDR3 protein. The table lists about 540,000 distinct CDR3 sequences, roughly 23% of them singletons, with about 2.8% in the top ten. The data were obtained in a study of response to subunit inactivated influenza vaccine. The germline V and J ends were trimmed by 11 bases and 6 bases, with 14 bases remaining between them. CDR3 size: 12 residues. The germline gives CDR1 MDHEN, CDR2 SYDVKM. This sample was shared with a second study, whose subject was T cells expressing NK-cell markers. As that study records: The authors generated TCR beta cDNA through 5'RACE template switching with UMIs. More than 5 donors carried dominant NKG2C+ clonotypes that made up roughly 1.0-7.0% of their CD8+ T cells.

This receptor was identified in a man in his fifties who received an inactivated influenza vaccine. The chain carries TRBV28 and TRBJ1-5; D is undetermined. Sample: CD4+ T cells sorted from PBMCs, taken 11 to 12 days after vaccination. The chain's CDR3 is CAAQGRGQPQHF. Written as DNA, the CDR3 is TGTGCCGCCCAAGGGAGAGGTCAGCCCCAGCATTTT. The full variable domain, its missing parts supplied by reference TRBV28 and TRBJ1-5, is DVKVTQSSRYLVKRTGEKVFLECVQDMDHENMFWYRQDPGLGLRLIYFSYDVKMKEKGDIPEGYSVSREKKERFSLILESASTNQTSMYLCAAQGRGQPQHFGDGTRLSIL.